This TCR beta chain was found in a study of blood T cell repertoires in COVID-19. Study details: Specimens from acute and convalescent COVID-19 originated in the United States, Italy and Spain. Sources were T cells, B-cell-depleted T cells, or PBMCs; the material itself was cDNA or gDNA.

The assay was immunoSEQ multiplex PCR, and TCRdb's table has in-frame clones only and misses some. Here the sample spans 170,000 or so clones, approximately 83% being singletons. The CDR3 length is 12 residues. CDR1 and CDR2 (germline): MDHEN, SYDVKM. Trimming stripped 3 bases from V and 9 bases from J, with 11 bases between. The sequencing sample was made of peripheral blood. This TCR came from a woman aged 60-70 years with acute or convalescent COVID-19. This sequence joins TRBV28 and TRBJ1-1; no reliable D call. This CDR3 reads CASSFRRAKAFF. CDR3 DNA: TGTGCCAGCAGTTTCAGGAGGGCGAAAGCTTTCTTT.